This T cell receptor beta chain was found in a study of CXCR3-negative and CXCR3-positive naive CD8 T cells. Study-wide points: TRB CDR3 properties served as the basis for inferring TCR strength, and surface CD5 was comparable between naive subsets. Fresh PBMCs were used in most assays, and CXCR3 expression partially decreased after cryopreservation. High diversity, comparable across both naive subsets, contrasted with much lower diversity in memory CD8+ cells.

In preparing the TRB cDNA libraries, 5' RACE with UMI labels was used. One entry per CDR3 protein, without DNA, is what TCRdb gives after re-calling the 5' RACE reads. The record lists around 60,000 distinct CDR3 sequences, of which the ten most abundant hold 0.4% to 0.5%. As regards this clonotype: The antigen is unknown.

Phenotypically, naive CD8+ T cells corresponded to CD45RO-CCR7+CD27+CD95-. This CDR3 has 15 amino acids. Per germline, CDR1 SQVTM and CDR2 ANQGSEA. Sequenced sample: naive CXCR3- CD8+ T cells from blood. Documented subset: CD45RO-CCR7+CD27+CD95- naive CD8+ T cells lacking CXCR3 (TNR3-). This TCR came from a human donor in good health. Some clones in this sample may be carry-over from other donors' samples. The V and J genes are TRBV29-1 and TRBJ2-2; TCRdb returns TRBD1, unconfirmable since there is no DNA. CDR3 region: CSVREGTTNTGELFF.